These T cell receptor beta chains were read from a single sample in a study of control samples from healthy donors and cancer patients. Generated by immunoSEQ multiplex PCR, the TCRdb table keeps only in-frame clones and is missing some. The sample contains just over 50,000 clones, around nine tenths of which appear only once. Sequencing input: PBMCs. Receptors were obtained from a man between 50 and 59 years old with head and neck cancer. The CDR3 runs from the conserved cysteine through the conserved F or W. A D gene is named only where the DNA matches it firmly. A row's size may be missing; if present it is once, few, many or a size class.

clone size	D gene	CDR3 length	V gene	J gene	CDR3 DNA	CDR3 protein
few	TRBD1	15	TRBV11-2	TRBJ1-4	TGTGCCAGCAGCACCTACAGGGGACGTTATGAAAAACTGTTTTTT	CASSTYRGRYEKLFF
-	-	13	TRBV24-1	TRBJ1-2	TGTGCCACCAGTGAGAACAGTTTCTATGGCTACACCTTC	CATSENSFYGYTF
-	-	12	TRBV20-1	TRBJ1-5	TGCAGTGCTAGTGGGGTGAATCAGCCCCAGCATTTT	CSASGVNQPQHF
once	-	16	TRBV11-2	TRBJ2-7	TGTGCCAGCAGCCCCATGGCCGGGGTCCGTCTCTACGAGCAGTACTTC	CASSPMAGVRLYEQYF
-	TRBD2	17	TRBV10-1	TRBJ2-3	TGCGCCAGCAGTGACCGAGGACTAGCGGGGGCAGTGGATACGCAGTATTTT	CASSDRGLAGAVDTQYF
-	-	15	TRBV19	TRBJ2-4	TGTGCCAGTAGTAAGTGGGAGCTAGCCAAAAACATTCAGTACTTC	CASSKWELAKNIQYF
-	-	15	TRBV9	TRBJ2-5	TGTGCCAGCAGCGTAGCTACGGGGGTGCAACAGACCCAGTACTTC	CASSVATGVQQTQYF
-	-	14	TRBV24-1	TRBJ1-2	TGTGCCACCAGTGATACCGACTCTCGCTATGGCTACACCTTC	CATSDTDSRYGYTF
-	-	13	TRBV6-5	TRBJ1-5	TGTGCCAGCAGGTCATGGGAAAATCAGCCCCAGCATTTT	CASRSWENQPQHF
-	-	15	TRBV10-1	TRBJ2-3	TGCGCCAGCAGTGATTCCAGAGCACACACAGATACGCAGTATTTT	CASSDSRAHTDTQYF
-	-	15	TRBV4-2	TRBJ1-1	TGTGCCAGCAGCCCCACCGTGGGAAGCGACACTGAAGCTTTCTTT	CASSPTVGSDTEAFF
-	TRBD1	15	TRBV3-1/TRBV3-2	TRBJ2-1	TGTGCCAGCAGCCCGGGACAGGGAATCTACAATGAGCAGTTCTTC	CASSPGQGIYNEQFF
-	TRBD2	13	TRBV24-1	TRBJ2-7	TGTACGACTAAGCGGGAGATTATCTACGAGCAGTACTTC	CTTKREIIYEQYF
-	-	15	TRBV19	TRBJ1-6	TGTGCCAGTAGTATATACAGGGTAGGGGATTCACCCCTCCACTTT	CASSIYRVGDSPLHF
-	-	16	TRBV28	TRBJ2-1	TGTGCCAGCACCCCTGGGCGGGTGGTGGGGGCCGATGAGCAGTTCTTC	CASTPGRVVGADEQFF
few	TRBD1	18	TRBV10-3	TRBJ2-7	TGTGCCATCAGTGCCGGGACAGGATTAATACGGCCTACTTACGAGCAGTACTTC	CAISAGTGLIRPTYEQYF
-	-	13	TRBV19	TRBJ2-7	TGTGCCAGTAGGTTGACAGGTTCCTACGAGCAGTACTTC	CASRLTGSYEQYF
few	-	16	TRBV28	TRBJ1-1	TGTGCCAGCAGTTTTAGGGGAACCCGGAGGGACACTGAAGCTTTCTTT	CASSFRGTRRDTEAFF
-	-	16	TRBV21-1	TRBJ2-5	TGTGCCAGCAGCACTATCGACAGGTCAGGACAAGAGACCCAGTACTTC	CASSTIDRSGQETQYF
-	-	15	TRBV16	TRBJ2-7	TGTGCCAGCAGCCACTTTCTGGCGGGCTCCTACGAGCAGTACTTC	CASSHFLAGSYEQYF
-	TRBD2	13	TRBV6-1	TRBJ2-3	TGTGCCAGCAGTGACGGGAGGGGAGATACGCAGTATTTT	CASSDGRGDTQYF
-	TRBD2	15	TRBV4-2	TRBJ2-3	TGTGCCAGCAGCCACGGGACTAGCGGGGCAGATACGCAGTATTTT	CASSHGTSGADTQYF
-	TRBD2	17	TRBV7-9	TRBJ2-3	TGTGCCAGCAGCTTAGGCGGGAGGGCCAAGGGCACAGATACGCAGTATTTT	CASSLGGRAKGTDTQYF
-	-	14	TRBV12-5	TRBJ2-7	TGTGCTAGTGGTTTGGAGGGGGGGCCCTACGAGCAGTACTTC	CASGLEGGPYEQYF
-	-	13	TRBV6-5	TRBJ2-2	TGTGCCAGCAGTTACTCTTCGACCGGGGAGCTGTTTTTT	CASSYSSTGELFF
-	-	14	TRBV6-5	TRBJ1-4	TGTGCCAGCAGCCCCCGAACAACTAATGAAAAACTGTTTTTT	CASSPRTTNEKLFF
-	TRBD1	14	TRBV7-2	TRBJ2-7	TGTGCCAGCAGCCAAGGACAGGGGATCTACGAGCAGTACTTC	CASSQGQGIYEQYF
-	-	11	TRBV7-9	TRBJ1-2	TGTGCCAGCAGCTTAATGGGAGGCTACACCTTC	CASSLMGGYTF
-	-	13	TRBV4-1	TRBJ2-5	TGCGCCAGCAGCCCCGCGAGCCAAGAGACCCAGTACTTC	CASSPASQETQYF
-	-	12	TRBV5-6	TRBJ2-7	TGTGCCAGCAGCTTGGTTTCCTACGAGCAGTACTTC	CASSLVSYEQYF
-	-	15	TRBV11-2	TRBJ1-5	TGTGCCAGCAGCTTGGGGGACGGACTAAATCAGCCCCAGCATTTT	CASSLGDGLNQPQHF
-	-	14	TRBV5-6	TRBJ2-2	TGTGCCAGCAGCTTCCCAGGGCGGACCGGGGAGCTGTTTTTT	CASSFPGRTGELFF
-	-	14	TRBV9	TRBJ1-4	TGTGCCAGCAGCGTAGAGGAGGACGGTGAAAAACTGTTTTTT	CASSVEEDGEKLFF
-	TRBD1	17	TRBV7-2	TRBJ2-1	TGTGCCAGCAGCTTCTTTCGCGGACAGGGGGCGTCGTCTGAGCAGTTCTTC	CASSFFRGQGASSEQFF
-	-	13	TRBV19	TRBJ2-2	TGTGCCAGTAGTATCTTGGTCACCGGGGAGCTGTTTTTT	CASSILVTGELFF
-	-	15	TRBV2	TRBJ1-2	TGTGCCAGCAGTGAGACGCGGACTCCAATTGATGGCTACACCTTC	CASSETRTPIDGYTF
-	-	16	TRBV27	TRBJ2-1	TGTGCCAGCAGTTTTGAGGGGTCAAGCTCCTACAATGAGCAGTTCTTC	CASSFEGSSSYNEQFF
once	TRBD2	15	TRBV7-2	TRBJ2-5	TGTGCCAGCAGCTTAGTAGCGGGCCCACAAGAGACCCAGTACTTC	CASSLVAGPQETQYF
medium-sized	TRBD2	16	TRBV6-4	TRBJ2-3	TGTGCCAGCAGTGAGGCGGCTAGCGGGAGCACAGATACGCAGTATTTT	CASSEAASGSTDTQYF
-	-	13	TRBV9	TRBJ2-1	TGTGCCAGCAGCGTCGGGGCCTTCAATGAGCAGTTCTTC	CASSVGAFNEQFF
-	-	13	TRBV19	TRBJ1-1	TGTGCCAGTAGTATTCAATATAACACTGAAGCTTTCTTT	CASSIQYNTEAFF
few	-	14	TRBV19	TRBJ2-1	TGTGCCAGTAGTATAGGGGGGGCCTACAATGAGCAGTTCTTC	CASSIGGAYNEQFF
-	TRBD1	15	TRBV4-1	TRBJ2-7	TGCGCCAGCAGCTCTCCAGCTACAGGGGGCTACGAGCAGTACTTC	CASSSPATGGYEQYF
-	-	13	TRBV12-3/TRBV12-4	TRBJ1-3	TGTGCCGGGGGAGTAGGGACCTGGGACACCATATATTTT	CAGGVGTWDTIYF
-	-	13	TRBV5-1	TRBJ1-1	TGCGCCAGCAGCCCCGGGGGGGACACTGAAGCTTTCTTT	CASSPGGDTEAFF
once	-	14	TRBV6-6	TRBJ2-1	TGTGCCAGCAGTTACTCCCGAATCGACAATGAGCAGTTCTTC	CASSYSRIDNEQFF
-	-	12	TRBV7-8	TRBJ2-3	TGTGCCAGCAGCTCAAACGGATATACGCAGTATTTT	CASSSNGYTQYF
-	-	13	TRBV9	TRBJ2-5	TGTGCCAGCAGCGTATCAGGACGAGAGACCCAGTACTTC	CASSVSGRETQYF
-	-	16	TRBV28	TRBJ1-5	TGTGCCAGCGGGGGCGTGGGGGCTGATCGCAATCAGCCCCAGCATTTT	CASGGVGADRNQPQHF